This T cell receptor (beta chain) was identified in a study of shared clonotypes between healthy human individuals. As for this clone: As yet, its antigen is unknown.

Method: immunoSEQ multiplex PCR; TCRdb's copy keeps in-frame clones and lacks some. The sample carries approximately 2.4 million clones, under 97% recorded once. All donors qualified as healthy HIV-negative adults and had experienced no recent acute infections or vaccinations. Memory CD4+ cells were the fraction left after CD45RA+ naive selection. General observations from the study: Rarefaction demonstrated incomplete sorted-subset sequencing despite large depth. Some clonotypes were shared by all four sorted-subset donors, while others were not shared. The non-shared ones had lower generation probabilities than the shared ones.

The TCR was taken from a man aged 18 to 30 in good health. Sequenced material: naive CD4+ T cells sorted from blood. Subset denoted: CD45RA+ positively selected.

CDR3 amino acids: CASSAVGGTSYGYTF. CDR3 bases: TGTGCCAGCAGTGCCGTGGGGGGAACGAGCTATGGCTACACCTTC. This chain links TRBV6-5 with TRBJ1-2, with D possibly matching TRBD1 (5 bases). The CDR3 contains 15 residues. The ends were cut back, 5 bases at V and 4 bases at J, with 17 bases in the middle. The germline V gene has CDR1 MNHEY and CDR2 SVGAGI.